This T cell receptor beta chain was sequenced during a study of blood T cell repertoires in COVID-19. The wider study: The United States, Italy and Spain were the sources of the acute and convalescent COVID-19 samples.

The CDR3 covers 15 residues. With 1 base removed from V and 2 bases from J, the gap between germline ends came to 10 bases. CDR1 SEHNR and CDR2 FQNEAQ come from the germline V gene (reference sequence). This clone was recorded a few times. Study processing details: Estimation of nucleated cell counts was performed using reference gene primer amplification. The assay was immunoSEQ multiplex PCR, and TCRdb's table has in-frame clones only and misses some. V and J calls and clone size are copied from that table; D and trimming were computed from the DNA. The sample carries roughly 320,000 clones, 85% to 95% recorded once. Individuals drawn from about 26 US areas were about 18 to 89 years old.

The TCR originated in a woman aged 30 to 39 who had been exposed to COVID-19. The chain employs TRBV7-9 and TRBJ2-3; D perhaps matches TRBD2 (5 bases). The sample was PBMCs or T cells enriched from blood (not recorded which). The CDR3 bases are TGTGCCAGCAGCTTAGTACGGGGAAACACAGATACGCAGTATTTT. Protein: CASSLVRGNTDTQYF.